The 4 T cell receptor beta chains below come from one sample, sequenced in a study of beta chain features in type 1 diabetes. TCRB transcripts that were expressed got sequenced, as all of the isolated RNA had been reverse transcribed. Only in-frame clones appear in the TCRdb table, and some are missing; sequencing was by immunoSEQ multiplex PCR. Counted here are around 260,000 clones, approximately 25% occurring once; the ten biggest clones make up more than 0.009%. General study results and limits: TCRB CDR3s were moderately but significantly shorter in Type 1 diabetes patients in all four CD4+ subsets.

No cognate antigen is known for these TCRs. Sequencing was done on a sample of naive CD4+ T cells from blood. The receptors were gathered from a woman aged 25-40 years with type 1 diabetes.

This rearrangement joins TRBV7-3 to TRBJ2-1, with D uncertain. Germline CDR1 reads SGHTA; CDR2 reads FQGTGA. This CDR3 comprises 15 residues. V shed 5 bases and J shed 0 bases, with 11 bases lying between them. As DNA, the CDR3 is TGTGCCAGCAGCCCCCGGCGGAGCTCCTACAATGAGCAGTTCTTC. This codes for CASSPRRSSYNEQFF.

This clone appeared a few times. The rearrangement links TRBV30 to TRBJ1-5; D not resolved. The CDR3 extends over 12 amino acids. Trimming shortened V by 3 bases and J by 6 bases, and 9 bases separated the two germline ends. Germline-derived CDR1 and CDR2 are GTSNPN and SVGIG (reference sequence). CDR3 coding DNA: TGTGCCTGGAGCGCTGGCTTTCAGCCCCAGCATTTT. This translates into CAWSAGFQPQHF.

This clone has a handful of counts. The chain recombines TRBV29-1 with TRBJ2-1; the D gene is possibly TRBD2 (6 bases). The CDR3 consists of 14 residues. The ends were cut back, 2 bases at V and 0 bases at J, with 8 bases in the middle. CDR1 is SQVTM, CDR2 ANQGSEA, per germline. CDR3 sequence: CSVEPTSSYNEQFF. CDR3 bases: TGCAGCGTTGAACCGACTAGCTCCTACAATGAGCAGTTCTTC.

This clone showed up just a few times. This chain uses TRBV7-9 with TRBJ2-7; 10 bases agree with TRBD2. Germline lookup yields CDR1 SEHNR and CDR2 FQNEAQ (reference sequence). The CDR3 is 15 residues long. With 5 bases clipped from V and 4 bases from J, the junction kept 8 bases outside the gene matches. The CDR3 coding sequence is TGTGCCAGCAGCCGGGGACTAGCGTTTGAGTACGAGCAGTACTTC. Its translation: CASSRGLAFEYEQYF.